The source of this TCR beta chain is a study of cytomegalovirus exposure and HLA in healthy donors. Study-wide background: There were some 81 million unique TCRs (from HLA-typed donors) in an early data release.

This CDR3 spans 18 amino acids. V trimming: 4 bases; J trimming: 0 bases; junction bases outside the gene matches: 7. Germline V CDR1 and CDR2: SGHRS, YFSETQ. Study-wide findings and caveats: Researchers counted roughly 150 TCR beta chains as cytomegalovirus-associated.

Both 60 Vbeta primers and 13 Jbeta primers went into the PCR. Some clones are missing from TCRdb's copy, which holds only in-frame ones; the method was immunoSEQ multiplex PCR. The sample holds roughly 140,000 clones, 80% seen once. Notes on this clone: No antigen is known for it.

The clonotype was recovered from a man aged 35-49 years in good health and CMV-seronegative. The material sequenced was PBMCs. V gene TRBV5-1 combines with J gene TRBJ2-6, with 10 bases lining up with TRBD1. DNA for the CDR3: TGCGCCAGCAGCGTCCGTAGGACAGGGGGCTCTGGGGCCAACGTCCTGACTTTC. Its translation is CASSVRRTGGSGANVLTF.